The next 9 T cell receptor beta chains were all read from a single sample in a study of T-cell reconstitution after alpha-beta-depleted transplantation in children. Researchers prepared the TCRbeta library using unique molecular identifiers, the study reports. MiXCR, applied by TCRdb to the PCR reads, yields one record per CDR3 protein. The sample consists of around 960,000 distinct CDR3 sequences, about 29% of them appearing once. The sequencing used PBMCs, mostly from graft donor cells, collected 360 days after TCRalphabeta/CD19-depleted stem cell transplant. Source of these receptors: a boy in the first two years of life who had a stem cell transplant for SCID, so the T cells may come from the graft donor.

CDR3 bases: TGTGCCATCAGTGAGGGAAAGACAGGGGGACCCCAAGAGACCCAGTACTTC. Translating gives CAISEGKTGGPQETQYF. The chain uses TRBV10-3 and TRBJ2-5; 9 nucleotides align to TRBD1. This CDR3 comprises 17 residues. Germline V CDR1 and CDR2: ENHRY, SYGVKD. The junction had 8 bases not matched to a gene; V was cut back by 2 bases and J by 1 base.

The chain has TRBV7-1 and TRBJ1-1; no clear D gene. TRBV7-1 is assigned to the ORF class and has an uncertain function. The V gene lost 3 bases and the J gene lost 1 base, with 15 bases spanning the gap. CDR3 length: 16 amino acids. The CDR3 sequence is CASSSPRGGPNTEAFF. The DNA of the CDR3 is TGTGCCAGCAGCTCCCCTCGGGGAGGGCCGAACACTGAAGCTTTCTTT.

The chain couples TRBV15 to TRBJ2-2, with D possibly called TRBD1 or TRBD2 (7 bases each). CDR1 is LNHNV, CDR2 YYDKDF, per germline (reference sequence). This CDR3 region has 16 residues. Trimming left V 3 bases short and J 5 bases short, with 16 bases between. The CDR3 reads CATSRGYRGGTGELFF. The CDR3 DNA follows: TGTGCCACCAGCAGGGGATACAGGGGAGGGACCGGGGAGCTGTTTTTT.

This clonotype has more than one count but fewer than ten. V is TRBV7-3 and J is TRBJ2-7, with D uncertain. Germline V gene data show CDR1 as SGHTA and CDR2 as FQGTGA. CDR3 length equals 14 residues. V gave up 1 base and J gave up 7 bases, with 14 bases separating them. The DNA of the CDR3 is TGTGCCAGCAGCTTAAAACGGCGATCGAGTGAGCAGTACTTC. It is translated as CASSLKRRSSEQYF.

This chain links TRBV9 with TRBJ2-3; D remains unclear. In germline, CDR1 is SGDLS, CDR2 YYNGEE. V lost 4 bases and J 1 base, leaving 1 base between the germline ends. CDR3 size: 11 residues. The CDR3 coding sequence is TGTGCCAGCAGCTGCACAGATACGCAGTATTTT. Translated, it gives CASSCTDTQYF.

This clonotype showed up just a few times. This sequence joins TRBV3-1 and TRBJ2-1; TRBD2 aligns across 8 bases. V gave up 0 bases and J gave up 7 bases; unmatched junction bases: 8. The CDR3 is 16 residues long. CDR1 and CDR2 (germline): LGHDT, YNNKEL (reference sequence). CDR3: CASSQDHRGGGNEQFF. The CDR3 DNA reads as TGTGCCAGCAGCCAAGATCACCGGGGGGGAGGTAATGAGCAGTTCTTC.

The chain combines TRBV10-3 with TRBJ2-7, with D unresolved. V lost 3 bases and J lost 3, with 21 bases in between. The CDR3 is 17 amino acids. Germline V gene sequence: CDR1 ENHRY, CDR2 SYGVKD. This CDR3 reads CAISEPSSPVPIYEQYF. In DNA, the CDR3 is TGTGCCATCAGTGAACCCTCGTCCCCCGTGCCGATCTACGAGCAGTACTTC.

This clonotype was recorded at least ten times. CDR3 sequence (DNA): TGTGCCAGCTCAGCTGGTTTGTACGAGCAGTACTTC. Translating gives CASSAGLYEQYF. The chain has TRBV18 and TRBJ2-7; D call uncertain. CDR1 KGHSH and CDR2 LQKENI come from the germline V gene. V was cut by 5 bases and J by 4 bases, with 9 bases left in between. This CDR3 region has 12 residues.

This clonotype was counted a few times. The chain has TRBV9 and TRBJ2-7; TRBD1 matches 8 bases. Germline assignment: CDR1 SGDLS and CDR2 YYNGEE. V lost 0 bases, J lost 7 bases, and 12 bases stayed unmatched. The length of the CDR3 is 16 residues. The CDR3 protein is CASSVGFRTGSSEQYF. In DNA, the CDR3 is TGTGCCAGCAGCGTAGGATTTCGGACAGGGTCGAGTGAGCAGTACTTC.